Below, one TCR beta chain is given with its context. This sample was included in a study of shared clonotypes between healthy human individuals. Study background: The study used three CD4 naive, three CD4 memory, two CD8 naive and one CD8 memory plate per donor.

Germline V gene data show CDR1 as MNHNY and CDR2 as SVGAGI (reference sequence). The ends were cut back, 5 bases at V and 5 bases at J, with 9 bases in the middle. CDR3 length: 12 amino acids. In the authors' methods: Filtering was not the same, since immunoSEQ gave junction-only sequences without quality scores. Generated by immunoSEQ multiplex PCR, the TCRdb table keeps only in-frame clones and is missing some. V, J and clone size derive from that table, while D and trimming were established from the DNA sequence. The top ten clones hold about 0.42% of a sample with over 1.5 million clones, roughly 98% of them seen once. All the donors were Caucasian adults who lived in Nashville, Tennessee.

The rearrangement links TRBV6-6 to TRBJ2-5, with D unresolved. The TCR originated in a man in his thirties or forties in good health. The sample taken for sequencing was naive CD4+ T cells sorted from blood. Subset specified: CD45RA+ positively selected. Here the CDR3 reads CASSLPRETQYF. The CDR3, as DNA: TGTGCCAGCAGTCTGCCTAGGGAGACCCAGTACTTC.